This TCR beta chain derives from a study of blood T cell repertoires in COVID-19. Study at large: Researchers got acute and convalescent COVID-19 samples from the United States, Italy and Spain. Sample material is recorded as cDNA or gDNA derived from T cells, B-cell-depleted T cells, or PBMCs.

In the original analysis: Amplification of reference gene primers was used by the study to estimate nucleated cell counts. The table came from immunoSEQ multiplex PCR; TCRdb's copy has only in-frame clones and leaves some out. The DNA gave D and trimming, while V, J and clone size come from that table. Among 150,000 to 160,000 clones, approximately 83% were seen once, and the ten largest hold less than 30%. The CDR3 has 13 amino acids. The V and J ends lost 2 bases and 5 bases respectively, with 4 bases between them. This clone came up a few times. At the DNA level, this CDR3 is encoded by other sequences in the same sample as well.

Sequenced material: peripheral blood. This TCR derives from a woman aged 55-70 years with acute or convalescent COVID-19. The chain is built from TRBV12-3 or TRBV12-4 and TRBJ1-6; D not certain. CDR3 DNA: TGTGCCAGCAGTTTACAGGATAATTCACCCCTCCACTTT. Amino acid sequence: CASSLQDNSPLHF.